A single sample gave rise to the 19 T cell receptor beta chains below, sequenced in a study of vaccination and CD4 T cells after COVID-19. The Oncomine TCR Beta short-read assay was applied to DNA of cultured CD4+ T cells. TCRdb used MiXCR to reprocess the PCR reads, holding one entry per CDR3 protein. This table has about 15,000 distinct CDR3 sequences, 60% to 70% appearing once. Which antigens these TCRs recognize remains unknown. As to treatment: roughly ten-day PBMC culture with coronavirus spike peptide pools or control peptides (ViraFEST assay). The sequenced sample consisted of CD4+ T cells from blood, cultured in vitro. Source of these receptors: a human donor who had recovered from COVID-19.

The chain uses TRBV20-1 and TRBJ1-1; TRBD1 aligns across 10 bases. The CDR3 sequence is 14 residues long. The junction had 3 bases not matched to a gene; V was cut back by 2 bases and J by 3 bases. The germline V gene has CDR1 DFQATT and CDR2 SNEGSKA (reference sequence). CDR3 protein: CSARSGTGDTEAFF. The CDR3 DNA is TGCAGTGCTAGATCAGGGACAGGGGACACTGAAGCTTTCTTT.

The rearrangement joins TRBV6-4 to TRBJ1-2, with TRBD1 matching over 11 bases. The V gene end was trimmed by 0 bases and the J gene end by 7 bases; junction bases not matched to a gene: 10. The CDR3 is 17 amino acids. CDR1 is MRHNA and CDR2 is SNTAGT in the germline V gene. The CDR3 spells CASSDSGWTGGSSGYTF. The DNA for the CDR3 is TGTGCCAGCAGTGACTCAGGGTGGACAGGGGGCTCTAGTGGCTACACCTTC.

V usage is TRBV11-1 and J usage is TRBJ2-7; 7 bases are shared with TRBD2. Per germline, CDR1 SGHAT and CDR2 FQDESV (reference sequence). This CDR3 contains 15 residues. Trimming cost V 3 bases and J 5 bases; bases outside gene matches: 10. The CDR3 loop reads CASSLRASGYHEQYF. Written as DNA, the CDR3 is TGTGCCAGCAGCTTGAGGGCTAGCGGCTACCACGAGCAGTACTTC.

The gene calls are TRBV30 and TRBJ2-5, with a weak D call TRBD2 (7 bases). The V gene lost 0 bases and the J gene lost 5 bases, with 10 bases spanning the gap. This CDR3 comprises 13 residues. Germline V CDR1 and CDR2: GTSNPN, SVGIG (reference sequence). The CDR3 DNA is TGTGCCTGGAGTGTCGGGGGGCAGGAGACCCAGTACTTC. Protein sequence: CAWSVGGQETQYF.

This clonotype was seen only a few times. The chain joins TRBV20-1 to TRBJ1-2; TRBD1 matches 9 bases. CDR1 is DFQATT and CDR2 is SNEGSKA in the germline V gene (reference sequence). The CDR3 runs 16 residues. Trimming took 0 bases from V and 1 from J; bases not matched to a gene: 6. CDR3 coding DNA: TGCAGTGCTAGAGATCGTGACAGGGGGTTTAACTATGGCTACACCTTC. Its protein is CSARDRDRGFNYGYTF.

The chain's CDR3 is CASSYSKGGTNTEAFF. The CDR3 bases are TGTGCCAGCAGTTACTCGAAAGGGGGTACGAACACTGAAGCTTTCTTT. The chain joins TRBV6-5 to TRBJ1-1; D might be TRBD1 (6 bases). Germline assignment: CDR1 MNHEY and CDR2 SVGAGI. The germline V and J ends were trimmed by 0 bases and 1 base, with 12 bases remaining between them. The CDR3 length is 16 residues.

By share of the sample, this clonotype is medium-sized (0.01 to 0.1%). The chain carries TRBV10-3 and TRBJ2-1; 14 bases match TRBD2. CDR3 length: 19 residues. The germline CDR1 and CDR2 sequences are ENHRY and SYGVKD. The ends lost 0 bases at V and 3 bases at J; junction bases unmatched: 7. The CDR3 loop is CAISESGTSGRSGYNEQFF. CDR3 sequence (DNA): TGTGCCATCAGTGAGTCCGGGACTAGCGGGAGATCGGGCTACAATGAGCAGTTCTTC.

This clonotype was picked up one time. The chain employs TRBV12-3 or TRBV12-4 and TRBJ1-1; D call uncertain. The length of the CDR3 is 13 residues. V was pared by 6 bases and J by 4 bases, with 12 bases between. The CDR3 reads CASRDLARTEAFF. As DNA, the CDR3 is TGTGCCAGCAGGGACCTCGCCCGCACTGAAGCTTTCTTT.

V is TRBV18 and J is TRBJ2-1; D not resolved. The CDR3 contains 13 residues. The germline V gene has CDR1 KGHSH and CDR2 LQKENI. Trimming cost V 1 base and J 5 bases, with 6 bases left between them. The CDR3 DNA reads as TGTGCCAGCTCACCACTTACGGACAATGAGCAGTTCTTC. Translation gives CASSPLTDNEQFF.

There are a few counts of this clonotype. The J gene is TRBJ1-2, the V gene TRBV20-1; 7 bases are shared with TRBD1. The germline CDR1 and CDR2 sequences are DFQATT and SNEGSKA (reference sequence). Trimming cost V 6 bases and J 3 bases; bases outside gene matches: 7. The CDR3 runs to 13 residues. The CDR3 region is CSAPGGEDYGYTF. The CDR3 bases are TGCAGTGCCCCAGGGGGTGAGGACTATGGCTACACCTTC.

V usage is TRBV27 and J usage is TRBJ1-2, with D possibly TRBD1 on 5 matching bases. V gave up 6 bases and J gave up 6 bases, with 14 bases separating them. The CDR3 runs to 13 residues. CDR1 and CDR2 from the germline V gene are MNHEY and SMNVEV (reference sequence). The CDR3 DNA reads TGTGCCAGCAGCGCTAGGGGCCTCGATGGCTACACCTTC. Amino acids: CASSARGLDGYTF.

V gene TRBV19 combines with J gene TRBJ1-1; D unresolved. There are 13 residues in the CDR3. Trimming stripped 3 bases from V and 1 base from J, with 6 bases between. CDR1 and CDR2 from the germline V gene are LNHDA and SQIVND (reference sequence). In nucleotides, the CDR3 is TGTGCCAGTAGTATCGCCAAGAACACTGAAGCTTTCTTT. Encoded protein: CASSIAKNTEAFF. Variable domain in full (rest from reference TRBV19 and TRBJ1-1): DGGITQSPKYLFRKEGQNVTLSCEQNLNHDAMYWYRQDPGQGLRLIYYSQIVNDFQKGDIAEGYSVSREKKESFPLTVTSAQKNPTAFYLCASSIAKNTEAFFGQGTRLTVV.

CDR3 loop: CSARDPGRDNEQFF. CDR3 coding DNA: TGCAGTGCTAGAGACCCAGGGAGAGACAATGAGCAGTTCTTC. This chain connects TRBV20-1 to TRBJ2-1; D may match TRBD1 or TRBD2 (5 bases each). Germline V gene lookup returns CDR1 DFQATT and CDR2 SNEGSKA (reference sequence). V lost 0 bases to trimming and J lost 5 bases, with 11 bases between them. The CDR3 totals 14 residues.

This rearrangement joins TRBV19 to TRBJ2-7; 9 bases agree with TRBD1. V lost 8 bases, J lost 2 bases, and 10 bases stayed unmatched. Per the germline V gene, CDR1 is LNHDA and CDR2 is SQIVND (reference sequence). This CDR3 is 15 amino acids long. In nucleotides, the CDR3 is TGTGCCAGTCGTTTAACCGGGACAGGGACCTACGAGCAGTACTTC. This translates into CASRLTGTGTYEQYF.

Here the CDR3 reads CASSKGQQSETQYF. The DNA of the CDR3 is TGTGCCAGCAGCAAGGGCCAACAGAGTGAGACCCAGTACTTC. The chain has TRBV21-1 and TRBJ2-5; the table's D call, TRBD2, has no DNA check behind it. TRBV21-1 is classified as a pseudogene. The CDR3 loop spans 14 amino acids.

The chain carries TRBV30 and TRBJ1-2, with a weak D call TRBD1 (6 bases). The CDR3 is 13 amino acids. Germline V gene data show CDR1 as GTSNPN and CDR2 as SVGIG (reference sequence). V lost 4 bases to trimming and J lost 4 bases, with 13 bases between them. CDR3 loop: CAWTGAHSYGYTF. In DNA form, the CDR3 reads TGTGCCTGGACAGGGGCCCACAGCTATGGCTACACCTTC.

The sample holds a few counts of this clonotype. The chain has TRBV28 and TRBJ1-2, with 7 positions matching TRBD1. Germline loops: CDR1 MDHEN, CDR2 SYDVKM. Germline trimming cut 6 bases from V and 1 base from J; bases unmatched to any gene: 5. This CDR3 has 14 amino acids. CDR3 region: CASRRGTVNYGYTF. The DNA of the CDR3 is TGTGCCAGCAGACGTGGGACAGTTAACTATGGCTACACCTTC.

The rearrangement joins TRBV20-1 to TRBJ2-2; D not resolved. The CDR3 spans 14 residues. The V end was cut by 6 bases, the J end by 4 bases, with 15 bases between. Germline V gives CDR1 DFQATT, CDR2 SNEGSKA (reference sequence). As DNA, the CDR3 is TGCAGTGCCCCTAGTCTTGCTAGCACCGGGGAGCTGTTTTTT. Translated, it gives CSAPSLASTGELFF.

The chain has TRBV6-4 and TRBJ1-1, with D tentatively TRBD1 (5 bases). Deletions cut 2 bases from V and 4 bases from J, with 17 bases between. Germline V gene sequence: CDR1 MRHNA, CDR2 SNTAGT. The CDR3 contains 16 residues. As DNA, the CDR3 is TGTGCCAGCAGTGACCTGCCGGGGCGCGGGCGCACTGAAGCTTTCTTT. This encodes CASSDLPGRGRTEAFF.